Sequencing of this T cell receptor (beta chain) was carried out in a study of T cell repertoires in cytomegalovirus infection. Study results and caveats: Cumulative public TCR beta family frequency identified carriers of CMV plus the relevant HLA.

This clonotype has ten or more counts. Its antigen remains unidentified. TCRdb itself ran the reads through MiXCR, one entry per CDR3 protein. Of roughly 100,000 distinct CDR3 sequences in the sample, approximately 16% were seen once. This CDR3 region has 18 residues. The J segment lost 0 bases and the V segment lost 2 bases, leaving 5 bases of the junction unmatched. Looked up from germline, CDR1 is SGHRS and CDR2 is YFSETQ. The chain joins TRBV5-1 to TRBJ2-3; 14 positions match TRBD2. This sequence originates from a human donor in good health (CMV status not recorded). Some clones in this sample may be carry-over from other donors' samples. The sequencing sample was made of PBMCs. The DNA for the CDR3 is TGCGCCAGCAGCTTTGGACTAGCGGGGGGTGCTAGCACAGATACGCAGTATTTT. Translation: CASSFGLAGGASTDTQYF.